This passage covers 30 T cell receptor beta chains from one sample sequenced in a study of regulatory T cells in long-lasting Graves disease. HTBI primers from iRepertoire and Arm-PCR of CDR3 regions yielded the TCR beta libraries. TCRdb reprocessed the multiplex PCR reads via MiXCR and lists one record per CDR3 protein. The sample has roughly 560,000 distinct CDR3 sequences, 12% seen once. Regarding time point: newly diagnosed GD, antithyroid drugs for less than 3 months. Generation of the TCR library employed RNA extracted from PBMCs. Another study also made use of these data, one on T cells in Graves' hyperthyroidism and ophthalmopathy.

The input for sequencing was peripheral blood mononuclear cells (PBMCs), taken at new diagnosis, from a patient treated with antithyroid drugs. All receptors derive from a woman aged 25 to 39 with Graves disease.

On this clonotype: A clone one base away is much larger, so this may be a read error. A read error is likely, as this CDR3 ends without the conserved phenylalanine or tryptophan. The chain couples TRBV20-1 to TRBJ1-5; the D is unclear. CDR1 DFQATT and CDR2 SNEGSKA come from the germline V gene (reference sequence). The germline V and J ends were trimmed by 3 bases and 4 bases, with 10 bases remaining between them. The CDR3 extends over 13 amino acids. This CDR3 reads CSASNTFNQPQHV. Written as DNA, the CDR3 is TGCAGTGCTAGTAATACGTTTAATCAGCCCCAGCATGTT.

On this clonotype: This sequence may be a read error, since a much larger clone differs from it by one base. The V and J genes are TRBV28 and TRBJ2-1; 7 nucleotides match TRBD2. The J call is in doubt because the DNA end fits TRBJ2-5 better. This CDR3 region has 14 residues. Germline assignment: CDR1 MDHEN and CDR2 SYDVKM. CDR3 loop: CASSTLAAQETQYF. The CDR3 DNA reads TGTGCCAGCAGTACTCTAGCGGCCCAAGAGACCCAGTACTTC.

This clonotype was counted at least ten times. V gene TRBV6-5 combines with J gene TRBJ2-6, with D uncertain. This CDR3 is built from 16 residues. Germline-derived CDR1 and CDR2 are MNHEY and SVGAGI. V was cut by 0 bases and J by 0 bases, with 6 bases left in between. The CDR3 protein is CASSYSAGSGANVLTF. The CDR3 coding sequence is TGTGCCAGCAGTTACTCGGCAGGCTCTGGGGCCAACGTCCTGACTTTC.

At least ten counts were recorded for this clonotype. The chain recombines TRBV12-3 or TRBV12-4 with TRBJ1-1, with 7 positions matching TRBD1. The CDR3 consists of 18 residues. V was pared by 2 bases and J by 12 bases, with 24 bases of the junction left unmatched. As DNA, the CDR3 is TGTGCCAGCAGTTTAAATCTGGGAGGGAGGGGGCGAAGCTTCCGAACTTTCTTT. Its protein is CASSLNLGGRGRSFRTFF.

The CDR3 DNA sequence: TGTGCCACTTCCCGGGACGGGAAAGAGACCCAGTACTTC. It yields the protein CATSRDGKETQYF. The rearrangement uses TRBV19 and TRBJ2-5; TRBD1 or TRBD2 may be the D gene (5 bases each). This CDR3 is built from 13 residues. Germline V lookup: CDR1 LNHDA, CDR2 SQIVND (reference sequence). The V end lost 10 bases, the J end lost 3 bases, and 15 bases lay between the germline ends.

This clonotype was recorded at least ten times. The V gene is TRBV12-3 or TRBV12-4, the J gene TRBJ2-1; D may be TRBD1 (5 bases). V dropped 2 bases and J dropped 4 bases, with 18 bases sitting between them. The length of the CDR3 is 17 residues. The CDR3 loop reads CASSLIDALTVYNEQFF. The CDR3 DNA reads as TGTGCCAGCAGTTTAATCGATGCGCTGACAGTTTACAATGAGCAGTTCTTC.

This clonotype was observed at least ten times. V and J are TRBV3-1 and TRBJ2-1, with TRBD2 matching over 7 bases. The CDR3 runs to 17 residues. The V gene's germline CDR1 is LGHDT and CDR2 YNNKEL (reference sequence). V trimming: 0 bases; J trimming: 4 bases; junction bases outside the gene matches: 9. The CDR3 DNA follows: TGTGCCAGCAGCCAAGACATAACAAGCGGGACTTACAATGAGCAGTTCTTC. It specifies CASSQDITSGTYNEQFF.

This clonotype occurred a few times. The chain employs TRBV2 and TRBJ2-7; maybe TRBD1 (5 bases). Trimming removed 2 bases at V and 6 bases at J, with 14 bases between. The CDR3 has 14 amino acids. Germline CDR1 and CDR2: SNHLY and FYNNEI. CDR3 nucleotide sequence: TGTGCCAGCAGTGAATGGGGCGACTCGGGCGAGCAGTACTTC. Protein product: CASSEWGDSGEQYF.

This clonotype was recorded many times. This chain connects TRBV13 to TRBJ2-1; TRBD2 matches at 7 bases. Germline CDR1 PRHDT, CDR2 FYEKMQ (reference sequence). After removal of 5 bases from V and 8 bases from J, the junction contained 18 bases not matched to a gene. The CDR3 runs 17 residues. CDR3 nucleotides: TGTGCCAGCAGCCCTATGGTATCGGCGGGAGCCTTCCATGAGCAGTTCTTC. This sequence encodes CASSPMVSAGAFHEQFF. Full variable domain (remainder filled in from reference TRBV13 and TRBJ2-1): AAGVIQSPRHLIKEKRETATLKCYPIPRHDTVYWYQQGPGQDPQFLISFYEKMQSDKGSIPDRFSAQQFSDYHSELNMSSLELGDSALYFCASSPMVSAGAFHEQFFGPGTRLTVL.

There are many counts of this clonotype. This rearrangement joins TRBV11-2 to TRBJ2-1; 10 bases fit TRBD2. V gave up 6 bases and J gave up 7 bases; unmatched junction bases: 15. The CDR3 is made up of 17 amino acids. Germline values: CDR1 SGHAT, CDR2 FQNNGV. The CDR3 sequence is CASSFIGASGSRNEQFF. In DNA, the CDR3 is TGTGCCAGCAGTTTCATTGGAGCTAGCGGGAGTAGAAATGAGCAGTTCTTC.

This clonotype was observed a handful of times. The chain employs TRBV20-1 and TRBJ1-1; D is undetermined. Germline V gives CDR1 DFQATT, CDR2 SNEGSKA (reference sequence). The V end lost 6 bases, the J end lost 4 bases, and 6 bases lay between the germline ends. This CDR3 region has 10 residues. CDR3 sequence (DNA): TGCAGTGCCGGATTCACTGAAGCTTTCTTT. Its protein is CSAGFTEAFF.

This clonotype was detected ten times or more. Written as DNA, the CDR3 is TGTGCCAGCAGTAATACCAGGGGGCTGGGCGCTGAAGCTTTCTTT. Translated: CASSNTRGLGAEAFF. The V and J genes are TRBV6-1 and TRBJ1-1; 8 bases are a match to TRBD1. The junction had 11 bases not matched to a gene; V was cut back by 5 bases and J by 6 bases. CDR1 MNHNS and CDR2 SASEGT come from the germline V gene. The CDR3 covers 15 residues.

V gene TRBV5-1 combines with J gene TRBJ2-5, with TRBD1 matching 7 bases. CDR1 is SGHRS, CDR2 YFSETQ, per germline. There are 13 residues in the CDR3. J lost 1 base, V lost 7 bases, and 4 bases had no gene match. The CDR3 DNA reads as TGCGCCAGCCGCCGGGACAGCCAAGAGACCCAGTACTTC. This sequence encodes CASRRDSQETQYF.

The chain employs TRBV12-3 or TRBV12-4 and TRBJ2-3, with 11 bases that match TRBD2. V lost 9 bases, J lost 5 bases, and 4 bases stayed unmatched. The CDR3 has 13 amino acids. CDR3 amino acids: CASASGRQDTQYF. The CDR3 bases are TGTGCCAGTGCTAGCGGGAGGCAAGATACGCAGTATTTT.

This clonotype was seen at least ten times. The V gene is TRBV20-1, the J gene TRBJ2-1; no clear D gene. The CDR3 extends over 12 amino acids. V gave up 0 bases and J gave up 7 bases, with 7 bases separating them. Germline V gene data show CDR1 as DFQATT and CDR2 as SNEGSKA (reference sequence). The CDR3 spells CSARDPLNEQFF. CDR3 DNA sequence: TGCAGTGCTAGAGATCCGCTAAATGAGCAGTTCTTC.

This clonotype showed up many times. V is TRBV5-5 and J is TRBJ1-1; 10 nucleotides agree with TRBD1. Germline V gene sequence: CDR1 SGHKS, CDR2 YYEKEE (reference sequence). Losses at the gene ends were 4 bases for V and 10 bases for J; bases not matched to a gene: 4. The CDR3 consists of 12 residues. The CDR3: CASSAGQGRAFF. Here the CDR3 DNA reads TGTGCCAGCAGCGCGGGACAGGGGAGAGCTTTCTTT.

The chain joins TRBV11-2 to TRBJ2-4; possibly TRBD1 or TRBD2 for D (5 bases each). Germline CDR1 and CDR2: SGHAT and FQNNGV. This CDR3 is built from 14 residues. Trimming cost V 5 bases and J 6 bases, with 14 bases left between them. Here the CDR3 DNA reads TGTGCCAGCAGCCCCGGGACGGAGTTAAACATTCAGTACTTC. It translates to CASSPGTELNIQYF.

CDR3 coding DNA: TGTGCCAGCAGCCCAGAAGGTAATTCCTACAATGAGCAGTTCTTC. Amino acid sequence: CASSPEGNSYNEQFF. The chain joins TRBV9 to TRBJ2-1, with D uncertain. Germline CDR1 and CDR2: SGDLS and YYNGEE. This CDR3 is 15 amino acids long. Trimming left V 4 bases short and J 1 base short, with 12 bases between.

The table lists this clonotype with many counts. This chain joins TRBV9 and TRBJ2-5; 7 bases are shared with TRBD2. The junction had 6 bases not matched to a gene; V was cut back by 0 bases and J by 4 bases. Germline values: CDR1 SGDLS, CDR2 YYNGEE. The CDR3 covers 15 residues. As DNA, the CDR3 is TGTGCCAGCAGCGTAGAAGGGAGGGAGGGAGAGACCCAGTACTTC. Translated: CASSVEGREGETQYF.

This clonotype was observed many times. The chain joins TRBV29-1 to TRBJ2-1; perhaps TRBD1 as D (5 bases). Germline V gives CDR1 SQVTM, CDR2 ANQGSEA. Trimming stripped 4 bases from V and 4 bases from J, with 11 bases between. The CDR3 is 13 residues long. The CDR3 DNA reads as TGCAGCGTTGTTGGACACCCGTACAATGAGCAGTTCTTC. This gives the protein CSVVGHPYNEQFF.

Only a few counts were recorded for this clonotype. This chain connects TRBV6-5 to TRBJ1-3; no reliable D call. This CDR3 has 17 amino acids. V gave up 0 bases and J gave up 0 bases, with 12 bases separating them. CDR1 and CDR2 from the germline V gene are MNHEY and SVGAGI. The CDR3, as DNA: TGTGCCAGCAGTTACTCGAGCCCAGGCTACTCTGGAAACACCATATATTTT. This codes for CASSYSSPGYSGNTIYF.

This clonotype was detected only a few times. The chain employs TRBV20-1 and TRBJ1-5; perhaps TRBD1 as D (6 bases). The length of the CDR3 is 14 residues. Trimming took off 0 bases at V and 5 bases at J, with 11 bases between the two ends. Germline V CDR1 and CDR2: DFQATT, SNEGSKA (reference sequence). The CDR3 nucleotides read TGCAGTGCTAGAGAGGGAGGGGGGTATCAGCCCCAGCATTTT. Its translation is CSAREGGGYQPQHF.

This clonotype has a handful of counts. In DNA, the CDR3 is TGTGCCAGCAGCGCAGGGAACAGGGCCGGGGAGCTGTTTTTT. Residues: CASSAGNRAGELFF. The genes are TRBV9 and TRBJ2-2; a weak D match, TRBD1 (6 bases). V was cut by 3 bases and J by 6 bases, with 12 bases left in between. The CDR3 length is 14 residues. Germline V gene sequence: CDR1 SGDLS, CDR2 YYNGEE.

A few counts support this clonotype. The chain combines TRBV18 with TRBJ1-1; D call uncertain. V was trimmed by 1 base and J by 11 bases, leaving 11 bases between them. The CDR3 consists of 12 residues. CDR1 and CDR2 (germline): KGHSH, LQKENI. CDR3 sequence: CASSPRGLGAFF. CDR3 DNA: TGTGCCAGCTCACCACGGGGTCTCGGGGCTTTCTTT.

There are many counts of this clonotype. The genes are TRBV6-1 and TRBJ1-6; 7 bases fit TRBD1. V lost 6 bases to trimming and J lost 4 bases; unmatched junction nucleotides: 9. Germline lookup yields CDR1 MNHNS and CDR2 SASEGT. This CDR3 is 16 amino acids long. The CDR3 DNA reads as TGTGCCAGCAGACCCGAGGGGGCCGTATATAATTCACCCCTCCACTTT. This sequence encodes CASRPEGAVYNSPLHF.

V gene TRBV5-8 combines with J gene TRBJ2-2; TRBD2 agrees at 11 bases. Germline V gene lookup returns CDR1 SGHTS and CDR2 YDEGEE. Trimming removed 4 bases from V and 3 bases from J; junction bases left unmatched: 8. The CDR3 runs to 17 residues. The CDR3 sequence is CASSPIKTSGDTGELFF. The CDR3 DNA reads TGTGCCAGCAGCCCCATCAAGACTAGCGGGGACACCGGGGAGCTGTTTTTT.

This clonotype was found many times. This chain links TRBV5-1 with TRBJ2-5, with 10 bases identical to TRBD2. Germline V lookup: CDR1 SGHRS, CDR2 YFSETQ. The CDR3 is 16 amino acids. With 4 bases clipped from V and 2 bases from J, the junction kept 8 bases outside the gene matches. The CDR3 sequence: CASSPLTSGSQETQYF. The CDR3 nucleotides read TGCGCCAGCAGCCCACTGACTAGCGGGTCACAAGAGACCCAGTACTTC.

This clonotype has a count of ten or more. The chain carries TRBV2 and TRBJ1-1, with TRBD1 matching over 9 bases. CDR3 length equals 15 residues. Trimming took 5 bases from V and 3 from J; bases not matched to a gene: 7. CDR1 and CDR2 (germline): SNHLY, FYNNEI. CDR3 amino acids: CASSPGQGIDTEAFF. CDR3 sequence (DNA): TGTGCCAGCAGTCCCGGACAGGGGATAGACACTGAAGCTTTCTTT.

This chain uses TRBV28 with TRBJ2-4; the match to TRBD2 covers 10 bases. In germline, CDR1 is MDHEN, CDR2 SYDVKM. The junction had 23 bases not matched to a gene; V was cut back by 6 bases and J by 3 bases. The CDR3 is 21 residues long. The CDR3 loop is CASSPTAGGPFSGWGKNIQYF. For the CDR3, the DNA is TGTGCCAGCAGCCCCACAGCGGGAGGGCCTTTTAGTGGTTGGGGCAAAAACATTCAGTACTTC.

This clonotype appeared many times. CDR3 protein: CASSFSPSSYEQYF. CDR3 bases: TGTGCCAGCAGCTTCTCCCCCAGCTCCTACGAGCAGTACTTC. The chain uses TRBV7-2 and TRBJ2-7; D call uncertain. This CDR3 has 14 amino acids. The germline V and J ends were trimmed by 3 bases and 0 bases, with 9 bases remaining between them. Germline V gene sequence: CDR1 SGHTA, CDR2 FQGNSA.